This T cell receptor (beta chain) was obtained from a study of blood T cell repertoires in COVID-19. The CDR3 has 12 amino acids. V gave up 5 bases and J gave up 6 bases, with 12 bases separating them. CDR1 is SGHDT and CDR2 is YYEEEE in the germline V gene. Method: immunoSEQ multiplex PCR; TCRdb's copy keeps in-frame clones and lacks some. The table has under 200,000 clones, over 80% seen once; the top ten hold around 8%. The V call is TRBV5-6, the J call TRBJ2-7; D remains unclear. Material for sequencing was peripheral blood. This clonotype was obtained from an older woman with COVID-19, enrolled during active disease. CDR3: CASSLVVGEQYF. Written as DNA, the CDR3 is TGTGCCAGCAGTCTGGTCGTCGGCGAGCAGTACTTC.